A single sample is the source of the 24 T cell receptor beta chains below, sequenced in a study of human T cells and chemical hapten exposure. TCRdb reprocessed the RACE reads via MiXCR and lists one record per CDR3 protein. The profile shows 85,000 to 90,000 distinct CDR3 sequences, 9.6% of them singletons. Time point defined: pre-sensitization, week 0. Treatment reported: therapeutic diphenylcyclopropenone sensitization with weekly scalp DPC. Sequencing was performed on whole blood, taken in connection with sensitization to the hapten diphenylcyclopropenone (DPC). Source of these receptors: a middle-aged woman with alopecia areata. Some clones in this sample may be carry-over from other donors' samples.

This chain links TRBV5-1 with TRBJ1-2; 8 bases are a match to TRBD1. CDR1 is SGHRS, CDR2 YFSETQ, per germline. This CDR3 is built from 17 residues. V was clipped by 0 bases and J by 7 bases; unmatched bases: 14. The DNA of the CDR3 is TGCGCCAGCAGCTTGGTTGCGAGGGACAGGTCCGGAGGTGGCTACACCTTC. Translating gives CASSLVARDRSGGGYTF. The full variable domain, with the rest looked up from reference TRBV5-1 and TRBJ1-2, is KAGVTQTPRYLIKTRGQQVTLSCSPISGHRSVSWYQQTPGQGLQFLFEYFSETQRNKGNFPGRFSGRQFSNSRSEMNVSTLELGDSALYLCASSLVARDRSGGGYTFGSGTRLTVV.

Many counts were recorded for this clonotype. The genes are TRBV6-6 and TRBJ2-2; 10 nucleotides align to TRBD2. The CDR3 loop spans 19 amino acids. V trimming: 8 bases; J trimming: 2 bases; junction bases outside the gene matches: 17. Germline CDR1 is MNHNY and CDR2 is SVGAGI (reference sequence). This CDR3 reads CASVGRWLAGEKNTGELFF. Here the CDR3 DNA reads TGTGCCAGCGTAGGGCGGTGGCTAGCGGGGGAGAAAAACACCGGGGAGCTGTTTTTT.

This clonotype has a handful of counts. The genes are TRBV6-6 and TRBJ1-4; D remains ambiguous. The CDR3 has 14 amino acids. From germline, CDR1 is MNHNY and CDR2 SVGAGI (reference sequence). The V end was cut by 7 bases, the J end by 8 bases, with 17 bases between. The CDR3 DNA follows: TGTGCCAGCATTATCGGGCGGGGTTGGGAAAAACTGTTTTTT. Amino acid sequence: CASIIGRGWEKLFF.

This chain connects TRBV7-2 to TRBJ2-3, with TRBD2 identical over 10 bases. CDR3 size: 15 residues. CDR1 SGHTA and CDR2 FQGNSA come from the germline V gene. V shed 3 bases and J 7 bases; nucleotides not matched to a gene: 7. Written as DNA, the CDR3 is TGTGCCAGCAGCTTCAGCGGGGGGGCCGAGAATACGCAGTATTTT. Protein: CASSFSGGAENTQYF.

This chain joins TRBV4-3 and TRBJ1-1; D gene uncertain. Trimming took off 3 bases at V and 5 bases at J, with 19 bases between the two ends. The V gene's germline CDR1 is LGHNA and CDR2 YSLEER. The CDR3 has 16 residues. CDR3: CASSQGLRSEGTEAFF. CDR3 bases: TGCGCCAGCAGCCAGGGTCTCCGATCGGAGGGAACTGAAGCTTTCTTT.

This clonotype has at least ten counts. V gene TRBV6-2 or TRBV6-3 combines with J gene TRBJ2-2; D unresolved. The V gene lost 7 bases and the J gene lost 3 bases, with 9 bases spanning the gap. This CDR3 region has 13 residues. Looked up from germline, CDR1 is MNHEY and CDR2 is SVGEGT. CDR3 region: CASTPYYTGELFF. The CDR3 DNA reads TGTGCCAGCACCCCCTACTACACCGGGGAGCTGTTTTTT.

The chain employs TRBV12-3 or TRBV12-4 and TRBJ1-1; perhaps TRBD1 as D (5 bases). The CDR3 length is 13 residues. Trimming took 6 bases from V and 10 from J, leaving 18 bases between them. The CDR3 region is CASRYGTERGAFF. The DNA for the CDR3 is TGTGCCAGCAGGTACGGGACGGAACGTGGAGCTTTCTTT.

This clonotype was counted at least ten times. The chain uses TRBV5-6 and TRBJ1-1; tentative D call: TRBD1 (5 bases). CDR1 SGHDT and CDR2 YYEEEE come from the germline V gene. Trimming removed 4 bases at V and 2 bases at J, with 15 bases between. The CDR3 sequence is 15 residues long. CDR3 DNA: TGTGCCAGCAGCCCCGGGACGTTCGCCAACACTGAAGCTTTCTTT. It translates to CASSPGTFANTEAFF. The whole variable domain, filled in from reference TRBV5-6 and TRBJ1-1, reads DAGVTQSPTHLIKTRGQQVTLRCSPKSGHDTVSWYQQALGQGPQFIFQYYEEEERQRGNFPDRFSGHQFPNYSSELNVNALLLGDSALYLCASSPGTFANTEAFFGQGTRLTVV.

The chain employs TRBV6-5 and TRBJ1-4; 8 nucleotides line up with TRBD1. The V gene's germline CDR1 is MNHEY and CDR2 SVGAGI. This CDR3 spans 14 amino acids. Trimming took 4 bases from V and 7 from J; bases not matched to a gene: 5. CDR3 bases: TGTGCCAGCAGTTTCGACAGGGGAAGTGAAAAACTGTTTTTT. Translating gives CASSFDRGSEKLFF.

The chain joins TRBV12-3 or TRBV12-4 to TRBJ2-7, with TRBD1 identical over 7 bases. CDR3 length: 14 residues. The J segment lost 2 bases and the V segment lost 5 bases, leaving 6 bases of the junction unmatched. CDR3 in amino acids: CASSPPGQTYEQYF. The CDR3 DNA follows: TGTGCCAGCAGTCCACCGGGACAGACCTACGAGCAGTACTTC.

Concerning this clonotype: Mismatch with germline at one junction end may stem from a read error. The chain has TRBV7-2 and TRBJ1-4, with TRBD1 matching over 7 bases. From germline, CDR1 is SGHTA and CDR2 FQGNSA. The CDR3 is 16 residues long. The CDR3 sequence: CVSSSAGQSYNEKLFF. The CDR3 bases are TGTGTCAGCAGCTCTGCGGGACAGTCTTATAATGAAAAACTGTTTTTT.

The CDR3 loop reads CASSVPLRRVNTGELFF. CDR3 DNA sequence: TGTGCCAGTAGTGTTCCTCTTAGACGGGTGAACACCGGGGAGCTGTTTTTT. The V and J genes are TRBV19 and TRBJ2-2; D gene ambiguous. Between the trimmed V and J ends, which lost 5 bases and 1 base, there was a span of 17 bases. Germline assignment: CDR1 LNHDA and CDR2 SQIVND (reference sequence). There are 17 residues in the CDR3.

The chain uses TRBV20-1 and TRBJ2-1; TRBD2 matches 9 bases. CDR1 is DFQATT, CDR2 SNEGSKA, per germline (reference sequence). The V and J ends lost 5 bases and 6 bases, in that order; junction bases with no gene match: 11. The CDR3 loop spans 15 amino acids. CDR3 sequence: CSAWDSGGNCNEQFF. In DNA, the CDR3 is TGCAGTGCTTGGGATAGCGGGGGAAATTGCAATGAGCAGTTCTTC.

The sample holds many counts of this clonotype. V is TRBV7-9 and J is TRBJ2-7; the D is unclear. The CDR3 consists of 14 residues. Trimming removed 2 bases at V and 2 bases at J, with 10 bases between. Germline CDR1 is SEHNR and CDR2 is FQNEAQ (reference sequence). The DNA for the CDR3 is TGTGCCAGCAGCTTAACAACAGAAACCTACGAGCAGTACTTC. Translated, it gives CASSLTTETYEQYF.

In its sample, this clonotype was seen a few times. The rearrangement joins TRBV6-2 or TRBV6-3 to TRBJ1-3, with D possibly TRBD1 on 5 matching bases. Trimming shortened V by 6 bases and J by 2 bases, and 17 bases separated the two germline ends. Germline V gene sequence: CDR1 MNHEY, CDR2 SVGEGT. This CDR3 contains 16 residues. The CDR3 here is CASSTHPGLPGNTIYF. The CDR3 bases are TGTGCCAGCAGCACTCATCCGGGGCTTCCTGGAAACACCATATATTTT.

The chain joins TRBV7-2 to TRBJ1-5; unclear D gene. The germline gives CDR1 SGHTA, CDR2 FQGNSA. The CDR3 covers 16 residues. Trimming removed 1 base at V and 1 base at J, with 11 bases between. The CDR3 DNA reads TGTGCCAGCAGCTTAGGGGCAGCGATGAGCAATCAGCCCCAGCATTTT. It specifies CASSLGAAMSNQPQHF.

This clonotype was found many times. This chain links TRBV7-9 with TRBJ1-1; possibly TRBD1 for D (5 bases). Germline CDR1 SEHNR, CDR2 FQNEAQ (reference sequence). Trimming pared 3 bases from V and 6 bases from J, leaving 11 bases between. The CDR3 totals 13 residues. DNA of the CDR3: TGTGCCAGCAGCTTCAGGGCGGGACCTGAAGCTTTCTTT. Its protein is CASSFRAGPEAFF.

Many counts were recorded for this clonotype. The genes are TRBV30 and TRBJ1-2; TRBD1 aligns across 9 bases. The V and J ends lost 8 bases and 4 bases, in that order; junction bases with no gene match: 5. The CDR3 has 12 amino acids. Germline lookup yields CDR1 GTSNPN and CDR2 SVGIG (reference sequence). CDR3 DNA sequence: TGTGCCGTGACAGGGGGGGTCTATGGCTACACCTTC. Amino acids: CAVTGGVYGYTF.

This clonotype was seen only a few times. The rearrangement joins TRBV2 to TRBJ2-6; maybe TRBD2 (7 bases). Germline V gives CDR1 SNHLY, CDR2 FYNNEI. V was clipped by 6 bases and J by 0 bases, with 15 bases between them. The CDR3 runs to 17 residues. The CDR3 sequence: CASSPRGADSGANVLTF. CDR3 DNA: TGTGCCAGCAGCCCTCGGGGGGCCGACTCTGGGGCCAACGTCCTGACTTTC.

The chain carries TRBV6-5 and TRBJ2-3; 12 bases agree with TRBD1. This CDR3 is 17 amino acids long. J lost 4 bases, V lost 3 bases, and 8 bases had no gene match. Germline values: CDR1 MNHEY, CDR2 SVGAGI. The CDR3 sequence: CASSYSGTGGAADTQYF. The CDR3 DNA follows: TGTGCCAGCAGTTATTCTGGGACAGGGGGCGCGGCAGATACGCAGTATTTT.

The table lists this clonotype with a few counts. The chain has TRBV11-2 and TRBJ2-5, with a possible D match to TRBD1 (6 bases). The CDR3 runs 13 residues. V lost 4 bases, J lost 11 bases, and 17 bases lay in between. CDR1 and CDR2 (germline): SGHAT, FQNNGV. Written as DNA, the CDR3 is TGTGCCAGCAGCTCAGGGGTACAAGAGAGTCAGTACTTC. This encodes CASSSGVQESQYF.

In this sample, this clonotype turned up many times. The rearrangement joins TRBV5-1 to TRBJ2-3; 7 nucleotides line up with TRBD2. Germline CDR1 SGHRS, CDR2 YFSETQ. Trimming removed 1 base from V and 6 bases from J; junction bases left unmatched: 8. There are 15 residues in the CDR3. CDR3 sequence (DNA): TGCGCCAGCAGCTTGTTGCGCGGGGGTGGTGATACGCAGTATTTT. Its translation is CASSLLRGGGDTQYF.

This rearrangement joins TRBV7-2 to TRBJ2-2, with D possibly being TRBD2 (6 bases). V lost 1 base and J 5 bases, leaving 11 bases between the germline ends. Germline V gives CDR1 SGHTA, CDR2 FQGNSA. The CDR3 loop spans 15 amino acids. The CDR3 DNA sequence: TGTGCCAGCAGCTTAGGCGTCGGGGGTACCGGGGAGCTGTTTTTT. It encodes CASSLGVGGTGELFF.

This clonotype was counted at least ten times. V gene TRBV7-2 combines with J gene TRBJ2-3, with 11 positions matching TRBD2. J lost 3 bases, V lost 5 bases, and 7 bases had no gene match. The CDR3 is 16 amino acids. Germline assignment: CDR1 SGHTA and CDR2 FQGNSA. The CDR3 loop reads CASSAASGGPTDTQYF. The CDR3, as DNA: TGTGCCAGCAGCGCGGCTAGCGGGGGGCCTACAGATACGCAGTATTTT.